One T cell receptor (beta chain) is described in this entry. Produced via immunoSEQ multiplex PCR; TCRdb's table is partial and in-frame only. In the table there are millions of clones, about 95% of which are singletons. The V and J ends lost 0 bases and 2 bases respectively, with 10 bases between them. The CDR3 spans 15 residues. Germline V gives CDR1 SGHDT, CDR2 YYEEEE. The record originates from a study of shared clonotypes between healthy human individuals. The study enrolled healthy HIV-negative adults without recent acute infections or vaccinations as donors. The receptor was isolated from a man younger than 35 in good health. The material sequenced was naive CD4+ T cells sorted from blood. Subset specified: CD45RA+ positively selected. V gene TRBV5-6 combines with J gene TRBJ2-3, with D possibly matching TRBD2 (6 bases). The DNA of the CDR3 is TGTGCCAGCAGCTTGGCGGTAGCGGCCACAGATACGCAGTATTTT. It specifies CASSLAVAATDTQYF. The complete variable domain, with remaining parts taken from reference TRBV5-6 and TRBJ2-3, reads DAGVTQSPTHLIKTRGQQVTLRCSPKSGHDTVSWYQQALGQGPQFIFQYYEEEERQRGNFPDRFSGHQFPNYSSELNVNALLLGDSALYLCASSLAVAATDTQYFGPGTRLTVL.